Each of the 7 T cell receptor beta chains below was sequenced from the same sample in a study of cytomegalovirus exposure and HLA in healthy donors. 60 Vbeta and 13 Jbeta primers were used in PCR. TCRdb's table, derived via immunoSEQ multiplex PCR, lists solely in-frame clones and lacks some. The table shows under 150,000 clones, with around 72% occurring only once. The sequencing sample was made of PBMCs. The receptors originated from a woman between 45 and 60 years old in good health and CMV-seropositive.

This clone was observed once. This rearrangement joins TRBV6-4 to TRBJ2-1, with a tentative D call TRBD1 (5 bases). The V end was cut by 4 bases, the J end by 2 bases, with 12 bases between. The CDR3 spans 15 residues. Germline V CDR1 and CDR2: MRHNA, SNTAGT. The CDR3 DNA follows: TGTGCCAGCAGTGCTTCAGGGAACGCCTACAATGAGCAGTTCTTC. Residues: CASSASGNAYNEQFF.

The chain is built from TRBV19 and TRBJ1-1; 8 bases align to TRBD1. J gave up 0 bases and V 7 bases, and 7 bases lay outside the gene matches. In germline, CDR1 is LNHDA, CDR2 SQIVND (reference sequence). This CDR3 has 15 residues. CDR3 residues: CASINTGGVNTEAFF. Written as DNA, the CDR3 is TGTGCCAGTATTAATACAGGGGGGGTGAACACTGAAGCTTTCTTT.

The CDR3: CAWSVRNTEAFF. CDR3 coding DNA: TGTGCCTGGAGTGTTCGGAACACTGAAGCTTTCTTT. The V gene is TRBV30, the J gene TRBJ1-1; D remains unclear. The CDR3 contains 12 residues. CDR1 GTSNPN and CDR2 SVGIG come from the germline V gene (reference sequence). Trimming cost V 0 bases and J 1 base, with 3 bases left between them.

The genes are TRBV28 and TRBJ2-1, with D uncertain. Germline lookup yields CDR1 MDHEN and CDR2 SYDVKM. Trimming shortened V by 5 bases and J by 4 bases, and 6 bases separated the two germline ends. This CDR3 is 12 amino acids long. The CDR3 DNA reads as TGTGCCAGCAGTCCCCCGTACAATGAGCAGTTCTTC. It is translated as CASSPPYNEQFF. The entire variable domain, with the rest obtained from reference TRBV28 and TRBJ2-1, is as follows: DVKVTQSSRYLVKRTGEKVFLECVQDMDHENMFWYRQDPGLGLRLIYFSYDVKMKEKGDIPEGYSVSREKKERFSLILESASTNQTSMYLCASSPPYNEQFFGPGTRLTVL.

The J gene is TRBJ1-2, the V gene TRBV11-2; the D is unclear. Germline V gene data show CDR1 as SGHAT and CDR2 as FQNNGV. This CDR3 is built from 12 residues. Trimming took 2 bases from V and 3 from J, leaving 4 bases between them. The CDR3 spells CASSLQYYGYTF. The CDR3, as DNA: TGTGCCAGCAGCTTACAATACTATGGCTACACCTTC.

This clone was seen just once. This rearrangement joins TRBV11-1 to TRBJ2-3; possible D gene TRBD1, 5 bases. Germline V gives CDR1 SGHAT, CDR2 FQDESV (reference sequence). Trimming took off 4 bases at V and 2 bases at J, with 10 bases between the two ends. The length of the CDR3 is 14 residues. The CDR3 nucleotides read TGTGCCAGCAGCTGGGGCACCGACACAGATACGCAGTATTTT. This sequence encodes CASSWGTDTDTQYF.

The rearrangement uses TRBV7-9 and TRBJ1-3; the match to TRBD1 covers 9 bases. The length of the CDR3 is 14 residues. With V trimmed by 5 bases and J by 3 bases, 2 bases remained unmatched. Germline V gene lookup returns CDR1 SEHNR and CDR2 FQNEAQ (reference sequence). This CDR3 is CASSRTGDGNTIYF. CDR3 DNA sequence: TGTGCCAGCAGCCGGACAGGGGATGGAAACACCATATATTTT.